This TCR beta chain was profiled in a study of shared clonotypes between healthy human individuals. The overall study: Per donor, CD8 memory used one plate, CD8 naive used two, CD4 memory used three and CD4 naive used three.

Naive CD8 isolation took CD45RO-negative cells positively selected for CCR7 and excluded terminally differentiated effector memory CD45RA+ cells. About this clone: The antigen remains undetermined.

General observations from the study: Sampling involved blood alone; tissue repertoires likely differ. Large depth notwithstanding, sorted-subset sequencing proved incomplete by rarefaction.

Assay used: immunoSEQ multiplex PCR; TCRdb lists only in-frame clones, some missing. This table has roughly 2,000,000 clones, around 93% appearing once. CDR1 and CDR2 (germline): PRHDT, FYEKMQ (reference sequence). The CDR3 has 14 residues. The germline V and J ends were trimmed by 5 bases and 6 bases, with 17 bases remaining between them. Sequenced material: naive CD8+ T cells from PBMCs. V usage is TRBV13 and J usage is TRBJ2-7, with D hard to call. This clonotype was obtained from a man between 18 and 35 years old in good health. Some clones in this sample may be carry-over from other donors' samples. CDR3 sequence: CASSRPIVQREQYF. The CDR3 coding sequence is TGTGCCAGCAGCCGACCGATCGTACAGCGCGAGCAGTACTTC.